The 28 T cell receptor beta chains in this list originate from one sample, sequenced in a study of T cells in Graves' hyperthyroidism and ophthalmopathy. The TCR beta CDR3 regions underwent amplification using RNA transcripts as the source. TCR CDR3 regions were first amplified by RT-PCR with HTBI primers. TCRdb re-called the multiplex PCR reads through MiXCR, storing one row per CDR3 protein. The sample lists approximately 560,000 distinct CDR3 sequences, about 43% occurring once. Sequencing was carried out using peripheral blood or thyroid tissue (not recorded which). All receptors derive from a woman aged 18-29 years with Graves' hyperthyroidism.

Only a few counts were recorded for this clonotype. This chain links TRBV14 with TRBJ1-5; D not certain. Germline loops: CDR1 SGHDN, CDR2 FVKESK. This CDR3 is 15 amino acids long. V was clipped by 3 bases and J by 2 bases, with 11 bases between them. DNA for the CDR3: TGTGCCAGCAGCCACTCGCCTACGGGCAATCAGCCCCAGCATTTT. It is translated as CASSHSPTGNQPQHF.

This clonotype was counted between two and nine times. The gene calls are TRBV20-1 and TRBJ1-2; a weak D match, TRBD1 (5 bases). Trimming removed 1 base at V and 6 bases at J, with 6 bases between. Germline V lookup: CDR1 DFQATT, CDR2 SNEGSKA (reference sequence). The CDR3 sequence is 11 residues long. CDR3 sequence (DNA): TGCAGTGCTAGAGTGGGGGATGGCTACACCTTC. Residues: CSARVGDGYTF.

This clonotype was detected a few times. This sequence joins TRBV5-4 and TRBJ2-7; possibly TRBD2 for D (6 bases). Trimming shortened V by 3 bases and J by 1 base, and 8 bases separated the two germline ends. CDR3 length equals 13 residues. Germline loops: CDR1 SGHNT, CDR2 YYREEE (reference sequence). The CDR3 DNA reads TGTGCCAGCAGCTGGGGACTTTCCTACGAGCAGTACTTC. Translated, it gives CASSWGLSYEQYF. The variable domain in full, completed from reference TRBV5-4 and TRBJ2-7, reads ETGVTQSPTHLIKTRGQQVTLRCSSQSGHNTVSWYQQALGQGPQFIFQYYREEENGRGNFPPRFSGLQFPNYSSELNVNALELDDSALYLCASSWGLSYEQYFGPGTRLTVT.

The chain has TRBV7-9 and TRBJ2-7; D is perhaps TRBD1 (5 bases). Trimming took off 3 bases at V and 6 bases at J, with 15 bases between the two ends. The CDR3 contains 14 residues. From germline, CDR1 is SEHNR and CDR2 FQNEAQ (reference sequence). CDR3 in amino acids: CASSFIFQGSEQYF. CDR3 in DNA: TGTGCCAGCAGCTTCATTTTTCAGGGAAGCGAGCAGTACTTC.

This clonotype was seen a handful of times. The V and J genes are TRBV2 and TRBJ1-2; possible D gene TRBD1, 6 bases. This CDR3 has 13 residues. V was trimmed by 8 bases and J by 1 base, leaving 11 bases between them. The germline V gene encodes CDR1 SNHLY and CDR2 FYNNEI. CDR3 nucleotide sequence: TGTGCCAGCTCACACAGGGTTAACTATGGCTACACCTTC. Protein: CASSHRVNYGYTF.

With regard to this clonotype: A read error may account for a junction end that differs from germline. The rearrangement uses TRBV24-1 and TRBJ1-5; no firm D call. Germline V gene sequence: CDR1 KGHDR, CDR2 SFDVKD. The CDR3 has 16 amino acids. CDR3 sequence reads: CASSELDTLGKHPQHF. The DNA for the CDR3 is TGTGCCAGCAGTGAACTCGACACCCTGGGTAAACACCCCCAGCATTTT.

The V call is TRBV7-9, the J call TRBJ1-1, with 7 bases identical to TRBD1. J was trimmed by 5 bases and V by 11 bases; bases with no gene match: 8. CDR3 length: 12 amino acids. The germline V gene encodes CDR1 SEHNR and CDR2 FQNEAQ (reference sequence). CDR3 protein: CACGPGGTEAFF. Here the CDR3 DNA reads TGTGCCTGCGGCCCAGGGGGGACTGAAGCTTTCTTT.

CDR3 DNA sequence: TGTGCCAGCAGCCAAGGACAGGACTATAGCAATCAGCCCCAGCATTTT. The encoded protein is CASSQGQDYSNQPQHF. This chain uses TRBV7-9 with TRBJ1-5; 7 bases are a match to TRBD1. The CDR3 runs to 16 residues. The junction had 7 bases not matched to a gene; V was cut back by 5 bases and J by 0 bases. The germline V gene has CDR1 SEHNR and CDR2 FQNEAQ (reference sequence).

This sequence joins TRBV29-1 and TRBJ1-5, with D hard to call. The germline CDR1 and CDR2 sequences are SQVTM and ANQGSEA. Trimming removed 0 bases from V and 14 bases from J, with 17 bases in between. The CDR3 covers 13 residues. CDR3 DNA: TGCAGCGTTGAAGAAGAGGCGAGGCGGTACGAGCATTTT. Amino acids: CSVEEEARRYEHF. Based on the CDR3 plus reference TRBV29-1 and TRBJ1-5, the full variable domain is SAVISQKPSRDICQRGTSLTIQCQVDSQVTMMFWYRQQPGQSLTLIATANQGSEATYESGFVIDKFPISRPNLTFSTLTVSNMSPEDSSIYLCSVEEEARRYEHFGDGTRLSIL.

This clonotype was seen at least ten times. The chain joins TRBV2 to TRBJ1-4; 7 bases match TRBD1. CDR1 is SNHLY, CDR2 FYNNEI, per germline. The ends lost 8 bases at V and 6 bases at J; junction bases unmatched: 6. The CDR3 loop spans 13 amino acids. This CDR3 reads CASYRGGDEKLFF. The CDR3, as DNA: TGTGCCAGCTACAGGGGAGGAGATGAAAAACTGTTTTTT.

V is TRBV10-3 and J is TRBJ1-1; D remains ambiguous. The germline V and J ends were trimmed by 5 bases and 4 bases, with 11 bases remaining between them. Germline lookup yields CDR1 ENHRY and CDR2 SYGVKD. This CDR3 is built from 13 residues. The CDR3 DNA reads TGTGCCATCAGTACCGCCCAGGCCACTGAAGCTTTCTTT. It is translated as CAISTAQATEAFF.

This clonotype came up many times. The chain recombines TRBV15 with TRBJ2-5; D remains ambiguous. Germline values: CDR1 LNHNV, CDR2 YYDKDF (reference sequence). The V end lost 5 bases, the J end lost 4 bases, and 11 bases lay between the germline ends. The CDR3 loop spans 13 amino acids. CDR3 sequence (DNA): TGTGCCACCAGCCCAGTGCCCCCAGAGACCCAGTACTTC. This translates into CATSPVPPETQYF.

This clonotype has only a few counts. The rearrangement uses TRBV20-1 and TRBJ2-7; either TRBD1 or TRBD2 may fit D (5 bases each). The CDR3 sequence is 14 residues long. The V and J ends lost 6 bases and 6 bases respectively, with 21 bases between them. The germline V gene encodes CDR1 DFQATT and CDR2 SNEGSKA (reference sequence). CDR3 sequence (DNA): TGCAGTGCAATACTAGGCCCGGGGCGGGTCGAGCAGTACTTC. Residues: CSAILGPGRVEQYF.

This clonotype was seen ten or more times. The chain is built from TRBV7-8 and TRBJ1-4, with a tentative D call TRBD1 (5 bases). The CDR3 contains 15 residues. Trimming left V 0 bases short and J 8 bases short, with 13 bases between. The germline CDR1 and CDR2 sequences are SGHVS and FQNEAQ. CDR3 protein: CASSLAGREGEKLFF. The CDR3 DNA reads TGTGCCAGCAGCTTAGCCGGCAGGGAGGGGGAAAAACTGTTTTTT.

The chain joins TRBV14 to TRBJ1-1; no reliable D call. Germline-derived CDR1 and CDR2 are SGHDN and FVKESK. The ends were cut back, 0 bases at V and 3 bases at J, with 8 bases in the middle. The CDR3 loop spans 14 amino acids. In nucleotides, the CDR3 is TGTGCCAGCAGCCAAGAAAGGGTTGACACTGAAGCTTTCTTT. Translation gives CASSQERVDTEAFF.

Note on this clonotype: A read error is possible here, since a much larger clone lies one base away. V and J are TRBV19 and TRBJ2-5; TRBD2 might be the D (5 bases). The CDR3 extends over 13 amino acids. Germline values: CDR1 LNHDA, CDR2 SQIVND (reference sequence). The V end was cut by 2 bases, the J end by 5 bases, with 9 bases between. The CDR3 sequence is CASSIRERETQYF. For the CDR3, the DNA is TGTGCCAGTAGTATAAGAGAGCGGGAGACCCAGTACTTC.

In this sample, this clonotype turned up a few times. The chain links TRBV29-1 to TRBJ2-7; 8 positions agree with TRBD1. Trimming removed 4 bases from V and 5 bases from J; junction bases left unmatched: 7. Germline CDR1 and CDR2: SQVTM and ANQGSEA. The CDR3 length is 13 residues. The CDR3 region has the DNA TGCAGCGTTGGAGGGACAGGACGGAACGAGCAGTACTTC. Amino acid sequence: CSVGGTGRNEQYF.

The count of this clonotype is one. The CDR3 region has the DNA TGTGCCAGCAGCTTCTCTGGGACTAGCGGGAGGGCCGACGAGCAGTACTTC. Amino acid sequence: CASSFSGTSGRADEQYF. The rearrangement joins TRBV5-6 to TRBJ2-7; 16 nucleotides line up with TRBD2. V trimming: 2 bases; J trimming: 5 bases; junction bases outside the gene matches: 7. The CDR3 is 17 residues long. Germline CDR1 is SGHDT and CDR2 is YYEEEE.

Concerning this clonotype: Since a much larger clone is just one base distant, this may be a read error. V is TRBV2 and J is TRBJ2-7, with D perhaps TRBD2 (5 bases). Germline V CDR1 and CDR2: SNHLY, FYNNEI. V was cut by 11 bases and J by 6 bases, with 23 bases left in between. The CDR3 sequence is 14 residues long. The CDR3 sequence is CASFPWRSGGEQYF. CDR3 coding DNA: TGTGCCTCCTTCCCATGGAGGTCTGGCGGCGAGCAGTACTTC.

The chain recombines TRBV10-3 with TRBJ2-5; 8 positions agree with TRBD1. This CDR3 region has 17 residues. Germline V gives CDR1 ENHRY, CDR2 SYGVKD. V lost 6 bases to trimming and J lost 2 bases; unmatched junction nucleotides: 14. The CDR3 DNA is TGTGCCATCAGCCGCCTAGAGACAGGGGACGGACAAGAGACCCAGTACTTC. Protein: CAISRLETGDGQETQYF.

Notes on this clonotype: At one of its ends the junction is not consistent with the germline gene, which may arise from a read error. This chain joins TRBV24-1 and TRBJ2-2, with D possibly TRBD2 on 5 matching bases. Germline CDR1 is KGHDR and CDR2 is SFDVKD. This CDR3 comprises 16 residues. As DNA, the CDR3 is TGTGCCACCAGTGGGACCACTGGACTCAACACCGGGGAGCTGTACTTC. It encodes CATSGTTGLNTGELYF.

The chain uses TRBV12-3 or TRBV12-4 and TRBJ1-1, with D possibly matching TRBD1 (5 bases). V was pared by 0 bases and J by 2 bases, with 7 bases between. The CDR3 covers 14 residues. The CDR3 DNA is TGTGCCAGCAGTTTAGCGACAGAAAACACTGAAGCTTTCTTT. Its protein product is CASSLATENTEAFF.

In nucleotides, the CDR3 is TGCAGCGTTGCCGGGGGGGAAGGGGGCTACACCTTC. Its translation: CSVAGGEGGYTF. The V gene is TRBV29-1, the J gene TRBJ2-7, with D possibly being TRBD1 (5 bases). The DNA end lines up better with TRBJ1-2; the J call may be wrong. The length of the CDR3 is 12 residues. Germline lookup yields CDR1 SQVTM and CDR2 ANQGSEA.

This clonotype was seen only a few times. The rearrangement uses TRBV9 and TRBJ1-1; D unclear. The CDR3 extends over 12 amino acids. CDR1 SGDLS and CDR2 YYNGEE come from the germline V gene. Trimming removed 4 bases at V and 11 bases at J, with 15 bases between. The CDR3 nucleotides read TGTGCCAGCAGCCCAGGTTTCGGGTATGCTTTCTTT. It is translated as CASSPGFGYAFF.

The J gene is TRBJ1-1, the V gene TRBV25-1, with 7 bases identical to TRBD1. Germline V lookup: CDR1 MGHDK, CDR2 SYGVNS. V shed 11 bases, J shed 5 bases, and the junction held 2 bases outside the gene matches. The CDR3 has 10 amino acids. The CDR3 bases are TGTGCCCACAGGGGTACTGAAGCTTTCTTT. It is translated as CAHRGTEAFF.

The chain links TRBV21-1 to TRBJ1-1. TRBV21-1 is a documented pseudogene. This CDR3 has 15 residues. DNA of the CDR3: TGTGCCAGCAGCAACTCCGGAGGGGTTGACACTGAAGCTTTCTTT. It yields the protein CASSNSGGVDTEAFF.

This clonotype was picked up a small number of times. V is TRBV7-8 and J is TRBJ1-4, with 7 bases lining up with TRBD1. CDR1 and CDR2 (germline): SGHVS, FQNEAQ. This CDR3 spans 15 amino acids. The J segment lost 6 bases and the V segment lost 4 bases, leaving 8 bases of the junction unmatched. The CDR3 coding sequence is TGTGCCAGCAGCTCCCCCGCGACAGGGTATGAAAAACTGTTTTTT. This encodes CASSSPATGYEKLFF.

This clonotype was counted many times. The CDR3 DNA follows: TGCAGCACGGTCCGGGTCACTGTTGACTATGGCTACACCTTC. This codes for CSTVRVTVDYGYTF. The chain links TRBV29-1 to TRBJ1-2; D is unresolved. V was trimmed by 8 bases and J by 3 bases, leaving 19 bases between them. Germline CDR1 SQVTM, CDR2 ANQGSEA. This CDR3 has 14 amino acids.